This is a list of T cell receptor beta chains from one sample in a study of T cells in Graves' hyperthyroidism and ophthalmopathy. TCRdb called the multiplex PCR reads again in MiXCR, with one record for every CDR3 protein. The table includes about 600,000 distinct CDR3 sequences, about 14% detected once. Sequencing was performed on blood. The receptors derive from a woman aged 18-30 years with Graves' ophthalmopathy. Each CDR3 is given with its conserved first and last residue. A D gene is named only where the DNA matches it firmly. Some rows have no size entry. The others give once, few or many, or a class for an expanded clone.

abundance,v_gene,d_gene,len,j_gene,CDR3aa,CDR3nt
-,TRBV28,TRBD1,14,TRBJ1-1,CASRPRQGWVLAFF,TGTGCCAGCAGACCAAGACAGGGATGGGTTTTGGCTTTCTTT
-,TRBV20-1,TRBD2,14,TRBJ2-3,CSAREAGMTDTQYF,TGCAGTGCTAGAGAAGCGGGAATGACAGATACGCAGTATTTT
-,TRBV4-1,-,18,TRBJ2-2,CASSQGVGTGSSAGELFF,TGCGCCAGCAGCCAAGGGGTGGGCACAGGGTCGTCGGCCGGGGAGCTGTTTTTT
-,TRBV30,TRBD1,15,TRBJ2-2,CAWSSGQANTGELFF,TGTGCCTGGAGTTCGGGACAGGCGAACACCGGGGAGCTGTTTTTT
few,TRBV11-3,TRBD1,18,TRBJ2-2,CASSLVDRGLTNTGELFF,TGTGCCAGCAGCTTAGTGGACAGGGGGCTAACGAACACCGGGGAGCTGTTTTTT
few,TRBV29-1,TRBD2,13,TRBJ2-7,CSVWGGELGEQYF,TGCAGCGTTTGGGGGGGGGAATTAGGCGAGCAGTACTTC
many,TRBV11-2,-,15,TRBJ2-1,CASKMGHTSWNEQFF,TGTGCCAGCAAGATGGGACATACAAGTTGGAATGAGCAGTTCTTC
-,TRBV5-1,-,14,TRBJ2-5,CASSWTVPKETQYF,TGCGCCAGCAGCTGGACGGTCCCCAAAGAGACCCAGTACTTC
many,TRBV4-1,-,15,TRBJ1-5,CASSHGEGRNQPQHF,TGCGCCAGCAGCCACGGGGAGGGGCGTAATCAGCCCCAGCATTTT
-,TRBV6-2/TRBV6-3,-,15,TRBJ2-5,CASTSIVGGRETQYF,TGTGCCAGCACCTCCATAGTCGGAGGGCGAGAGACCCAGTACTTC
few,TRBV9,TRBD1,14,TRBJ1-2,CASSADRVGYGYTF,TGTGCCAGCAGCGCGGACAGGGTGGGCTATGGCTACACCTTC
few,TRBV6-1,-,15,TRBJ2-2,CASSSPWGNTGELFF,TGTGCCAGCAGTTCCCCCTGGGGCAACACCGGGGAGCTGTTTTTT
many,TRBV7-2,-,13,TRBJ2-1,CASSLTRDGEQFF,TGTGCCAGCAGCCTAACTCGGGACGGAGAGCAGTTCTTC
many,TRBV6-2/TRBV6-3,-,17,TRBJ2-7,CASSYLRLGPSSYEQYF,TGTGCCAGCAGTTACCTTCGCCTAGGTCCAAGCTCCTACGAGCAGTACTTC
-,TRBV10-3,-,13,TRBJ1-5,CAISADGNQPQHF,TGTGCCATCTCGGCAGATGGCAATCAGCCCCAGCATTTT
many,TRBV2,-,15,TRBJ2-1,CAIPPKGQVYNEQFF,TGTGCCATCCCCCCGAAGGGACAAGTTTACAATGAGCAGTTCTTC
-,TRBV25-1,-,11,TRBJ2-7,CASTPGVEQYF,TGTGCCAGCACCCCCGGGGTCGAGCAGTACTTC
many,TRBV3-1,-,13,TRBJ2-1,CASSQEPRREQFF,TGTGCCAGCAGCCAAGAGCCGCGACGAGAGCAGTTCTTC
few,TRBV20-1,-,13,TRBJ2-2,CSAGIRLAGELFF,TGCAGTGCTGGGATTCGGTTGGCCGGGGAGCTGTTTTTT
many,TRBV2,-,14,TRBJ1-1,CASKNGDRSTEAFF,TGTGCCAGCAAAAACGGGGATAGGAGCACTGAAGCTTTCTTT
few,TRBV7-9,TRBD1,16,TRBJ1-6,CASSPLTGAYNSPLHF,TGTGCCAGCAGCCCGCTGACAGGGGCCTATAATTCACCCCTCCACTTT
many,TRBV7-9,-,16,TRBJ2-1,CASSRAVARKPNEQFF,TGTGCCAGCAGCAGAGCGGTGGCCAGAAAACCCAATGAGCAGTTCTTC
-,TRBV2,-,15,TRBJ1-3,CASSEVEISENTIYF,TGTGCCAGCAGTGAAGTGGAGATCTCTGAAAACACCATATATTTT
few,TRBV6-2/TRBV6-3,TRBD2,15,TRBJ2-1,CASSYEREDWHEQFF,TGTGCCAGCAGTTACGAGCGGGAGGATTGGCATGAGCAGTTCTTC
many,TRBV2,-,15,TRBJ2-1,CASSEDPGHHNEQFF,TGTGCCAGCAGTGAAGATCCGGGACACCACAATGAGCAGTTCTTC
many,TRBV27,TRBD2,17,TRBJ2-1,CASNRGRLAGLRNEQFF,TGTGCCAGCAATAGGGGTCGACTAGCGGGCCTCCGCAATGAGCAGTTCTTC
many,TRBV7-2,TRBD2,16,TRBJ2-3,CASSWAGGPNTDTQYF,TGTGCCAGCAGCTGGGCGGGAGGGCCCAACACAGATACGCAGTATTTT
many,TRBV12-3/TRBV12-4,TRBD1,17,TRBJ2-1,CASSLADGTGRDNEQFF,TGTGCCAGCAGTTTAGCGGACGGGACAGGTAGGGACAATGAGCAGTTCTTC
many,TRBV5-1,-,15,TRBJ2-1,CASSAGAAANNEQFF,TGCGCCAGCAGCGCGGGGGCGGCCGCTAACAATGAGCAGTTCTTC
-,TRBV29-1,-,13,TRBJ2-1,CSPSRDSGDEQFF,TGCAGTCCTAGTAGGGACTCGGGGGATGAGCAGTTCTTC
-,TRBV15,TRBD1,15,TRBJ1-4,CATSRDTGQGEKLFF,TGTGCCACCAGCAGAGATACGGGACAGGGTGAAAAACTGTTTTTT
many,TRBV7-2,-,15,TRBJ1-1,CASSPGGTMNTEAFF,TGTGCCAGCAGCCCCGGAGGCACGATGAACACTGAAGCTTTCTTT
-,TRBV14,-,20,TRBJ2-6,CASSLGRGSFPFSGANVLTF,TGTGCCAGCAGCCTGGGAAGGGGCAGCTTCCCTTTCTCTGGGGCCAACGTCCTGACTTTC
many,TRBV30,-,12,TRBJ1-1,CAWGVGELVAFF,TGTGCCTGGGGGGTTGGGGAATTGGTGGCTTTCTTT
many,TRBV6-2/TRBV6-3,TRBD2,16,TRBJ2-3,CASTKVVVAGRDTQYF,TGTGCCAGCACCAAGGTGGTGGTAGCGGGGAGAGATACGCAGTATTTT
-,TRBV13,-,14,TRBJ1-1,CASSLEGSDTEAFF,TGTGCCAGCAGCTTAGAGGGCTCCGACACTGAAGCTTTCTTT
-,TRBV20-1,TRBD2,17,TRBJ2-7,CSASPRGLAGANYEQYF,TGCAGTGCTAGCCCGCGGGGACTAGCGGGAGCCAACTACGAGCAGTACTTC
many,TRBV12-3/TRBV12-4,TRBD1,13,TRBJ1-1,CASSYNRGFEAFF,TGTGCCAGCAGTTACAACAGGGGGTTTGAAGCTTTCTTT
-,TRBV12-3/TRBV12-4,-,15,TRBJ1-1,CASSYDTFSNTEAFF,TGTGCCAGCAGTTACGATACATTTTCAAACACTGAAGCTTTCTTT
many,TRBV6-6,-,15,TRBJ1-1,CASSYFRGSNTEAFF,TGTGCCAGCAGTTACTTTAGGGGCAGCAACACTGAAGCTTTCTTT
many,TRBV12-5,TRBD1,14,TRBJ2-7,CASGPGTGLHEQYF,TGTGCTAGTGGTCCCGGGACAGGCCTCCACGAGCAGTACTTC
many,TRBV7-9,-,14,TRBJ1-6,CASSLLAGDSPLHF,TGTGCCAGCAGCTTGTTAGCGGGAGATTCACCCCTCCACTTT
many,TRBV11-3,-,13,TRBJ2-1,CASSLAEVNEQFF,TGTGCCAGCAGCTTAGCGGAAGTGAATGAGCAGTTCTTC
few,TRBV4-3,-,16,TRBJ2-7,CASSQDPVREGYEQYF,TGCGCCAGCAGCCAAGATCCGGTCCGAGAAGGATACGAGCAGTACTTC
many,TRBV6-1,-,12,TRBJ1-5,CASKRSNQPQHF,TGTGCCAGCAAGCGTAGCAATCAGCCCCAGCATTTT